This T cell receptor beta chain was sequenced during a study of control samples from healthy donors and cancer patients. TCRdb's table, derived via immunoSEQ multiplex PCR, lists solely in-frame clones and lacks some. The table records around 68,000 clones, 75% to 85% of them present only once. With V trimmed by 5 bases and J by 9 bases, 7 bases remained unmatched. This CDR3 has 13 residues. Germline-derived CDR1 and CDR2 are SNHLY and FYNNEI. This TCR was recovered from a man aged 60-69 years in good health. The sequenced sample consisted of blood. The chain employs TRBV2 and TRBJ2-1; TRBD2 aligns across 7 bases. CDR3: CASSLTRLAEQFF. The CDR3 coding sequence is TGTGCCAGCAGTCTTACCCGACTAGCTGAGCAGTTCTTC.